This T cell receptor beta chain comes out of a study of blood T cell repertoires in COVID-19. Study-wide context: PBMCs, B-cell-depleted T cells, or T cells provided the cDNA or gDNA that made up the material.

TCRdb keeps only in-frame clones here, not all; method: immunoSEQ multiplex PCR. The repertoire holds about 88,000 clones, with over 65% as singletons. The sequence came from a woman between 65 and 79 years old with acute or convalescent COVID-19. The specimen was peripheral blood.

The CDR3 DNA follows: TGTGCCAGCAGCACAGGGACTAGCGGGAGGCCCCACAATGAGCAGTTCTTC. This sequence encodes CASSTGTSGRPHNEQFF. The chain links TRBV9 to TRBJ2-1; 15 positions agree with TRBD2. Germline V lookup: CDR1 SGDLS, CDR2 YYNGEE. This CDR3 comprises 17 residues. Trimming cost V 4 bases and J 5 bases; bases outside gene matches: 7.